The source of this T cell receptor beta chain is a study of CD8 T cells in ankylosing spondylitis. This clonotype occurred a few times. CDR1 and CDR2 (germline): SGHTA, FQGTGA. This CDR3 spans 14 amino acids. Trimming took 0 bases from V and 3 from J, leaving 5 bases between them. Construction of TCR beta libraries was performed using quantitative 5'-RACE with molecular barcodes. Using its own MiXCR run on the 5' RACE reads, TCRdb lists one record per CDR3 protein. The profile shows some 63,000 distinct CDR3 sequences, approximately 5.7% of them singletons. This clonotype originated in a male donor with ankylosing spondylitis. Sequencing was done on a sample of synovial fluid, either unsorted or a sorted T cell fraction (not recorded which). This chain links TRBV7-3 with TRBJ2-2; D gene ambiguous. For the CDR3, the DNA is TGTGCCAGCAGCTTAACCCAGGACACCGGGGAGCTGTTTTTT. This gives the protein CASSLTQDTGELFF.